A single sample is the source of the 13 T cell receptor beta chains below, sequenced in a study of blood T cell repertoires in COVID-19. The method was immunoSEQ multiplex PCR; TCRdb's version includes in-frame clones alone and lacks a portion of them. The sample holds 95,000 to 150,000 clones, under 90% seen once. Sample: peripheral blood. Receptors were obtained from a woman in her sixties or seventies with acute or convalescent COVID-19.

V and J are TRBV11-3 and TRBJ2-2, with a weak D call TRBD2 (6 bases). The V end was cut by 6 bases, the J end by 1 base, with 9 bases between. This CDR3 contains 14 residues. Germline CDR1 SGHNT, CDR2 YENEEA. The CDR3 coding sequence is TGTGCCAGCAGTCGCGGGGAGAACACCGGGGAGCTGTTTTTT. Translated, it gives CASSRGENTGELFF.

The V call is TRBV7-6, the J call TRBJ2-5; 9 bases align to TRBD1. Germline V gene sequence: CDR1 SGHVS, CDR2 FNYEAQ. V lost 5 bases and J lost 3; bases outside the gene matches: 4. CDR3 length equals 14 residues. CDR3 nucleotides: TGTGCCAGCAGCCGCAGGACAGGGGAAGAGACCCAGTACTTC. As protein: CASSRRTGEETQYF.

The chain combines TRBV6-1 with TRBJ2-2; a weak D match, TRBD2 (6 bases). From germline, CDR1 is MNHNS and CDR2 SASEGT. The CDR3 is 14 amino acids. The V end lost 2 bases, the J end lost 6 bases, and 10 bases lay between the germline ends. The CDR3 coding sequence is TGTGCCAGCAGTGAAATTGGAGGGGCCGGGGAGCTGTTTTTT. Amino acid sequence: CASSEIGGAGELFF.

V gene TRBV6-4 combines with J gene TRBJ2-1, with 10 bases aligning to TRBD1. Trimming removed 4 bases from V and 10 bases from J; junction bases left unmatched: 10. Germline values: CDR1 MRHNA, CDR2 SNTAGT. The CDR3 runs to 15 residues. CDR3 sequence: CASSARTGGRGEQFF. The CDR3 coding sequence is TGTGCCAGCAGTGCCCGGACAGGGGGTCGAGGGGAGCAGTTCTTC.

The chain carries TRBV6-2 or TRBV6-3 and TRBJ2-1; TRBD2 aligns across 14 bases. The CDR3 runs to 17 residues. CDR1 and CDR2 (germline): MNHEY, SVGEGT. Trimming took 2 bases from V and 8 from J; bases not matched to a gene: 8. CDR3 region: CASSYHRGTSGGDEQFF. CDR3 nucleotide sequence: TGTGCCAGCAGTTACCATAGAGGGACTAGCGGGGGCGATGAGCAGTTCTTC.

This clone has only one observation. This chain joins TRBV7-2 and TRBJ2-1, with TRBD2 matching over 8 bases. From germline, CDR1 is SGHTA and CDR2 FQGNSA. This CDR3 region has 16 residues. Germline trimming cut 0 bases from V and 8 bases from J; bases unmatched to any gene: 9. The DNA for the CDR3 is TGTGCCAGCAGCTTAGCGCTCGGGGGGGGCCGGGATGAGCAGTTCTTC. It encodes CASSLALGGGRDEQFF.

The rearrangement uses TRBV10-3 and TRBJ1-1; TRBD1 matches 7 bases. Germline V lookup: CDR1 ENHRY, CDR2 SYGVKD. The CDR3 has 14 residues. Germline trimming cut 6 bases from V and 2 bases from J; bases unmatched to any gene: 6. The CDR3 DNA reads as TGTGCCATCAGCCCCGGGACAGCCAACACTGAAGCTTTCTTT. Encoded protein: CAISPGTANTEAFF.

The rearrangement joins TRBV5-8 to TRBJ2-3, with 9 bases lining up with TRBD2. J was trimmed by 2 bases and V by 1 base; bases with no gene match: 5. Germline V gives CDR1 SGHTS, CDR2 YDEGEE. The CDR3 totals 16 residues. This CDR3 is CASSLFSGGSTDTQYF. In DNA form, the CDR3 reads TGTGCCAGCAGCTTGTTTAGCGGGGGATCCACAGATACGCAGTATTTT.

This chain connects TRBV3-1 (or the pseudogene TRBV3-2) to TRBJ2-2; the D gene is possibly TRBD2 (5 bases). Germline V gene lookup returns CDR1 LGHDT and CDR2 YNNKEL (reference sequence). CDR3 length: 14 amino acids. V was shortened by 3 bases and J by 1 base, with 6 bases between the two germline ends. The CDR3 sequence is CASSHGVNTGELFF. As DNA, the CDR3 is TGTGCCAGCAGCCACGGGGTGAACACCGGGGAGCTGTTTTTT.

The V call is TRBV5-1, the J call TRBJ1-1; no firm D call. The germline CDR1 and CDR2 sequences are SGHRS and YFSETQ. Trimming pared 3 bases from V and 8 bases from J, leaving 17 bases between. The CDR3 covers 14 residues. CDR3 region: CASSSPVAGKEAFF. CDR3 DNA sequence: TGCGCCAGCAGCTCCCCGGTGGCGGGTAAGGAAGCTTTCTTT.

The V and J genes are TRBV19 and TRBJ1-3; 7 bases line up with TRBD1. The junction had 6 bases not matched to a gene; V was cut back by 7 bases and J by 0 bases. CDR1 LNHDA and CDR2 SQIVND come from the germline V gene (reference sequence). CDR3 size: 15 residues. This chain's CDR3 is CASKGAGSSGNTIYF. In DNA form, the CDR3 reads TGTGCCAGTAAGGGGGCGGGAAGCTCTGGAAACACCATATATTTT.

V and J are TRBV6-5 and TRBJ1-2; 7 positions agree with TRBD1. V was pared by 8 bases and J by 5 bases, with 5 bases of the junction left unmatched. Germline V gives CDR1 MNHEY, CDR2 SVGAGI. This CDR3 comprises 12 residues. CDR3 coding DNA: TGTGCCAGCCGACAGGGCGATTATGGCTACACCTTC. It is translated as CASRQGDYGYTF.

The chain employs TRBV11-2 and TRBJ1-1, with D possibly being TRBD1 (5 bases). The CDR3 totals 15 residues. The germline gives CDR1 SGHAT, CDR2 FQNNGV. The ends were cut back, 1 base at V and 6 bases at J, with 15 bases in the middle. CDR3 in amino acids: CASSLAFRGYPEAFF. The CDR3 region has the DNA TGTGCCAGCAGCTTAGCTTTTAGGGGTTATCCTGAAGCTTTCTTT. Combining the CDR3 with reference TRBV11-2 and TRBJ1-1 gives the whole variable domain EAGVAQSPRYKIIEKRQSVAFWCNPISGHATLYWYQQILGQGPKLLIQFQNNGVVDDSQLPKDRFSAERLKGVDSTLKIQPAKLEDSAVYLCASSLAFRGYPEAFFGQGTRLTVV.